These 8 T cell receptor beta chains were sequenced from one sample in a study of T-cell reconstitution after alpha-beta-depleted transplantation in children (TCRdb year 2016). Reading the label with the study, this specimen's treatment or condition is: allogeneic hematopoietic cell transplantation with graft depleted of TCRalphabeta T cells and CD19 B cells. Library preparation used PCR. Sequencer: Illumina HiSeq 2500. TCR libraries were prepared with molecular barcoding, using unique molecular identifiers to normalize TCRbeta repertoire quantification. The raw public reads went through TCRdb reprocessing: fastp at Q25, MiXCR clone calling, in-frame beta chains kept. One record per CDR3 amino acid sequence lists the most common genes and DNA. For this sample there are approximately 170,000 distinct CDR3 sequences; over 8.5% appear just once. About 13% of the sample is taken by the ten largest. Sequencing was performed on PBMCs, taken before TCRalphabeta/CD19-depleted stem cell transplant. These receptors originate from a boy between 2 and 10 years old with acute myeloid leukemia, due to receive a stem cell transplant.

This clonotype was seen repeatedly, ten times or more. The chain recombines TRBV18 with TRBJ2-3, with 11 bases aligning to TRBD2. The CDR3 consists of 16 residues. V shed 4 bases and J 7 bases; nucleotides not matched to a gene: 10. Germline V gene data show CDR1 as KGHSH and CDR2 as LQKENI. The DNA for the CDR3 is TGTGCCAGCTCACTATGGACTAGCGGGCCTCCCAATACGCAGTATTTT. It yields the protein CASSLWTSGPPNTQYF.

This clonotype has at least ten counts. V usage is TRBV28 and J usage is TRBJ2-7; weak D call: TRBD2 (6 bases). V lost 3 bases and J lost 4, with 16 bases in between. The germline V gene encodes CDR1 MDHEN and CDR2 SYDVKM. The CDR3 spans 15 residues. The CDR3 bases are TGTGCCAGCAGTTTCGGACTAACCCCCTCGTACGAGCAGTACTTC. It translates to CASSFGLTPSYEQYF.

This clonotype came up many times. The chain carries TRBV11-1 and TRBJ2-1, with TRBD1 identical over 7 bases. Trimming took 6 bases from V and 5 from J; bases not matched to a gene: 4. The CDR3 covers 13 residues. The germline V gene has CDR1 SGHAT and CDR2 FQDESV (reference sequence). This CDR3 reads CASSVGQNNEQFF. The CDR3 DNA is TGTGCCAGCAGTGTGGGACAGAACAATGAGCAGTTCTTC.

In this sample, this clonotype turned up many times. The genes are TRBV4-1 and TRBJ1-1; D unclear. V shed 4 bases and J shed 10 bases, with 22 bases lying between them. There are 15 residues in the CDR3. Germline CDR1 reads MGHRA; CDR2 reads YSYEKL. CDR3 bases: TGCGCCAGCAGCCCCCGCGTATGGAGAAACTCATCAGCTTTCTTT. It is translated as CASSPRVWRNSSAFF.

J is TRBJ2-7 and V is TRBV19; 7 bases are shared with TRBD2. This CDR3 is built from 15 residues. Germline V gene sequence: CDR1 LNHDA, CDR2 SQIVND (reference sequence). Trimming cost V 4 bases and J 1 base; bases outside gene matches: 7. The CDR3 sequence: CASSKGGTISYEQYF. For the CDR3, the DNA is TGTGCCAGTAGTAAAGGAGGGACTATATCCTACGAGCAGTACTTC. Drawing the rest from reference TRBV19 and TRBJ2-7, the complete variable domain is DGGITQSPKYLFRKEGQNVTLSCEQNLNHDAMYWYRQDPGQGLRLIYYSQIVNDFQKGDIAEGYSVSREKKESFPLTVTSAQKNPTAFYLCASSKGGTISYEQYFGPGTRLTVT.

This clonotype occurred many times. V and J are TRBV10-3 and TRBJ2-7, with 8 bases matching TRBD2. Germline V gene data show CDR1 as ENHRY and CDR2 as SYGVKD. The CDR3 contains 16 residues. Trimming removed 3 bases from V and 1 base from J; junction bases left unmatched: 8. The CDR3 sequence: CAISDLGGRTSYEQYF. DNA for the CDR3: TGTGCCATCAGTGACTTGGGCGGGAGGACGTCCTACGAGCAGTACTTC.

This clonotype was counted at least ten times. V gene TRBV5-1 combines with J gene TRBJ1-1; the match to TRBD1 covers 8 bases. The CDR3 extends over 14 amino acids. V lost 2 bases and J lost 3; bases outside the gene matches: 3. Per germline, CDR1 SGHRS and CDR2 YFSETQ. DNA of the CDR3: TGCGCCAGCAGCTTACAGGGGGGGGACACTGAAGCTTTCTTT. This encodes CASSLQGGDTEAFF.

In this sample, this clonotype turned up many times. The chain links TRBV7-2 to TRBJ2-4; D ambiguous. The germline V gene encodes CDR1 SGHTA and CDR2 FQGNSA. Trimming shortened V by 1 base and J by 7 bases, and 8 bases separated the two germline ends. This CDR3 contains 13 residues. The CDR3 DNA sequence: TGTGCCAGCAGCTTAGAAGGGTCGAACATTCAGTACTTC. It encodes CASSLEGSNIQYF.